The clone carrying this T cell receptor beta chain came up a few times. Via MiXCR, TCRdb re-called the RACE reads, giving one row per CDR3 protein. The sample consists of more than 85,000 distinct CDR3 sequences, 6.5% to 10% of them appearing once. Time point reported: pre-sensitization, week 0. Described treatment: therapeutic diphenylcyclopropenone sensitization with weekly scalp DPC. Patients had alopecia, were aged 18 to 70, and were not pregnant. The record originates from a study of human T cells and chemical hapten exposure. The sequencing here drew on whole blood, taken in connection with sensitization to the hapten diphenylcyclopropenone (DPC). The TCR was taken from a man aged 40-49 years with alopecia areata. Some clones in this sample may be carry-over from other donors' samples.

CDR3 sequence reads: CASSLRPGGDEQFF. CDR3 DNA: TGCGCCAGCAGCTTGCGACCGGGCGGGGATGAGCAGTTCTTC. V usage is TRBV5-1 and J usage is TRBJ2-1; D is possibly TRBD2 (6 bases). The CDR3 is 14 amino acids. Germline V gene sequence: CDR1 SGHRS, CDR2 YFSETQ. V was trimmed by 1 base and J by 8 bases, leaving 13 bases between them.